Here is one T cell receptor (beta chain) with its context. In the original workflow: Amplification from reference gene primers served as the basis for estimated nucleated cell counts. The repertoire was sequenced with immunoSEQ multiplex PCR; TCRdb's copy has only in-frame clones and lacks some. V and J calls plus clone size are reproduced from that table; the DNA served to infer D and trimming. The profile shows about 190,000 clones, about 80% of them singletons. The sample comes from a study of blood T cell repertoires in COVID-19. Study details: Samples of COVID-19 (acute and convalescent) were obtained from the United States, Italy and Spain. T cells, B-cell-depleted T cells, or PBMCs supplied cDNA or gDNA.

CDR1 and CDR2 from the germline V gene are SGHTA and FQGTGA. The CDR3 runs 15 residues. Unmatched junction bases numbered 9, after V lost 4 bases and J lost 6 bases. Sequenced sample: peripheral blood. The clonotype was recovered from a man in his fifties or sixties with acute or convalescent COVID-19. This rearrangement joins TRBV7-3 to TRBJ1-2; 9 nucleotides line up with TRBD1. CDR3 sequence reads: CASSSTGGALNGYTF. The DNA of the CDR3 is TGTGCCAGCAGCTCTACAGGGGGCGCTTTGAATGGCTACACCTTC.